This TCR beta chain was sequenced for a study of shared clonotypes between healthy human individuals. Study findings and constraints: Clonotype sharing across several donors was observed for around 5% of naive CD4 clonotypes.

The material for each subset, its genomic DNA, was split evenly across several immunoSEQ plates. Clones were sequenced by immunoSEQ multiplex PCR, and TCRdb holds only the in-frame ones, with some missing. The sample gives about 1,900,000 clones, approximately 94% of which show up once; 1.2% is in the top ten. Naive CD8 cells comprised CD45RO-negative, CCR7-positively selected cells, excluding terminally differentiated effector memory CD45RA+ cells. Participating donors were healthy, HIV-negative adults free of recent acute infections or vaccinations. V shed 3 bases and J 5 bases; nucleotides not matched to a gene: 17. Germline V gene data show CDR1 as SGHRS and CDR2 as YFSETQ. This CDR3 has 18 residues. Details on this clone: Antigen: not known.

Sequences were obtained from naive CD8+ T cells sorted from blood. The rearrangement links TRBV5-1 to TRBJ2-5; 9 bases map to TRBD1. The TCR was taken from a man younger than 35 in good health. CDR3 nucleotide sequence: TGCGCCAGCAGCTCGGAACTTAACCGACAGGGGGACGGCGAGACCCAGTACTTC. This gives the protein CASSSELNRQGDGETQYF.